This TCR beta chain was recorded in a study of vaccination and CD4 T cells after COVID-19. Oncomine TCR Beta short-read sequencing was applied to DNA from cultured CD4+ T cells. TCRdb re-called the PCR reads with MiXCR, one entry per CDR3 protein. The profile shows about 13,000 distinct CDR3 sequences, roughly half of them singletons. Treatment in this sample: 10-day PBMC culture with coronavirus spike peptide pools or control peptides (ViraFEST assay). The CDR3 consists of 14 residues. Germline V gives CDR1 WNHNN, CDR2 SYGVQD (reference sequence). V trimming: 5 bases; J trimming: 7 bases; junction bases outside the gene matches: 6. In the case of this clonotype: Its antigen is still unknown.

Material: CD4+ T cells from blood, cultured in vitro. V gene TRBV10-1 combines with J gene TRBJ2-2, with 8 bases lining up with TRBD1. The clonotype was recovered from a human donor who had recovered from COVID-19. The CDR3 spells CASSPGQVGGELFF. The CDR3 DNA reads as TGCGCCAGCAGTCCGGGACAGGTCGGCGGGGAGCTGTTTTTT.